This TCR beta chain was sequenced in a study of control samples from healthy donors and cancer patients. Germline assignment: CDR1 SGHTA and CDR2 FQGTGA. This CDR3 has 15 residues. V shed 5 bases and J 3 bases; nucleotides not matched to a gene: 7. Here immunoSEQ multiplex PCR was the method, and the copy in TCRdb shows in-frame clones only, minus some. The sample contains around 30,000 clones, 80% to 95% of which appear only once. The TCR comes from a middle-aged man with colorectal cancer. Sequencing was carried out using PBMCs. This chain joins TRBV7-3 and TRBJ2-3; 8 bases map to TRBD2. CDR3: CASSPGGAGTDTQYF. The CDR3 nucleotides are TGTGCCAGCAGCCCGGGGGGGGCCGGAACAGATACGCAGTATTTT.